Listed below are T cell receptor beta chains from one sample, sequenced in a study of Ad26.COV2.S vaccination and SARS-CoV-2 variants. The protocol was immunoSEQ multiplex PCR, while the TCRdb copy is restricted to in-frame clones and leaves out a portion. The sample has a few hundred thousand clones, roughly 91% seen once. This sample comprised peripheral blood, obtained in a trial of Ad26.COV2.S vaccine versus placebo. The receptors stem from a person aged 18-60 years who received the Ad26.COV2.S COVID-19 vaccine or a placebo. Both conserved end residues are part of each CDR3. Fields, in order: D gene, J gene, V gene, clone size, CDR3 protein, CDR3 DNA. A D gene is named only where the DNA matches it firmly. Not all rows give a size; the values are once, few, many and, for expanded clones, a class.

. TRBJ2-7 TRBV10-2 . CASTGRSTYEQYF TGCGCCAGCACCGGACGGTCGACCTACGAGCAGTACTTC
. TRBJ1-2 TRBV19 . CASSIDFGTSRRGYTF TGTGCCAGTAGTATAGACTTCGGGACCTCCCGGAGGGGCTACACCTTC
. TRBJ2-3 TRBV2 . CASKSRTYSSTDTQYF TGTGCCAGCAAGAGTAGGACGTACTCTAGCACAGATACGCAGTATTTT
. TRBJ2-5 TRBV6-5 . CASSLGAGDGETQYF TGTGCCAGCAGTCTGGGGGCAGGGGATGGAGAGACCCAGTACTTC
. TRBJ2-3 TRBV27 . CASSLEGIKFADTQYF TGTGCCAGCAGTTTAGAGGGAATTAAGTTCGCAGATACGCAGTATTTT
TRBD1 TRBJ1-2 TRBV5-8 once CASTTGGDYGYTF TGTGCCAGCACGACAGGGGGGGACTATGGCTACACCTTC
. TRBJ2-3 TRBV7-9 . CASSTAWAGVTSTDTQYF TGTGCCAGCAGTACCGCTTGGGCCGGAGTTACTAGCACAGATACGCAGTATTTT
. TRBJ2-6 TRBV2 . CASTLSTGANVLTF TGTGCCAGCACCTTATCTACTGGGGCCAACGTCCTGACTTTC
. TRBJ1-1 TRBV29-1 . CSAETVDSRNTEAFF TGCAGCGCCGAAACCGTGGACAGCCGGAACACTGAAGCTTTCTTT
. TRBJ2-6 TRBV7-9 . CASSLLRGGAGANVLTF TGTGCCAGCAGCTTATTGAGAGGAGGGGCCGGGGCCAACGTCCTGACTTTC
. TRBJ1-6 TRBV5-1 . CASSLDSNSPLHF TGCGCCAGCAGCTTGGACTCTAATTCACCCCTCCACTTT
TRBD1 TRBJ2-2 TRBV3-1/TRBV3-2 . CASSQGPGQGTGELFF TGTGCCAGCAGCCAAGGACCGGGACAGGGCACCGGGGAGCTGTTTTTT
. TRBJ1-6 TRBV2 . CASIRELDSPLHF TGTGCCAGCATCAGGGAATTGGATTCACCCCTCCACTTT
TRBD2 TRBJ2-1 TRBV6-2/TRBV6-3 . CASSYSAQTSGGSNEQFF TGTGCCAGCAGTTATTCCGCGCAAACTAGCGGGGGGTCGAATGAGCAGTTCTTC
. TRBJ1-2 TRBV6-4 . CASSDSAGRIGGYTF TGTGCCAGCAGTGACTCGGCAGGGCGCATTGGGGGCTACACCTTC
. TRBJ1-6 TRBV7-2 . CASSLQGTNSPLHF TGTGCCAGCAGCTTACAAGGGACGAATTCACCCCTCCACTTT
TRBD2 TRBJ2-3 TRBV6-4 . CASSDGGGATDTQYF TGTGCCAGCAGTGACGGCGGGGGGGCCACAGATACGCAGTATTTT
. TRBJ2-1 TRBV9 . CASSVNSLSYNEQFF TGTGCCAGCAGCGTCAACAGCCTCTCCTACAATGAGCAGTTCTTC